A single sample gave rise to the 14 T cell receptor beta chains below, sequenced in a study of brain T cells in children with intractable seizures. Produced via immunoSEQ multiplex PCR; TCRdb's table is partial and in-frame only. The table includes 95,000 to 120,000 clones, 94% detected once. The sequencing used peripheral blood, collected at surgery. The receptor set was obtained from a boy younger than two with hemimegalencephaly and intractable seizures.

The rearrangement uses TRBV10-3 and TRBJ2-1; D perhaps matches TRBD2 (6 bases). Per the germline V gene, CDR1 is ENHRY and CDR2 is SYGVKD. Trimming removed 6 bases from V and 2 bases from J, with 11 bases in between. The CDR3 covers 14 residues. This CDR3 reads CAIRGDSPYNEQFF. The DNA for the CDR3 is TGTGCCATCAGGGGGGACTCCCCCTACAATGAGCAGTTCTTC.

V is TRBV10-2 and J is TRBJ1-1; 8 bases agree with TRBD1. This CDR3 is 13 amino acids long. After removal of 6 bases from V and 6 bases from J, the junction contained 6 bases not matched to a gene. Looked up from germline, CDR1 is WSHSY and CDR2 is SAAADI. The CDR3: CASRTRGLAEAFF. The CDR3 nucleotides are TGCGCCAGCAGAACCAGGGGGCTGGCTGAAGCTTTCTTT.

CDR3 region: CASTESARSDTQYF. CDR3 bases: TGTGCCAGCACCGAGAGCGCTCGCTCAGATACGCAGTATTTT. This chain links TRBV9 with TRBJ2-3; D unresolved. V was pared by 6 bases and J by 4 bases, with 15 bases between. CDR1 is SGDLS and CDR2 is YYNGEE in the germline V gene. The CDR3 totals 14 residues.

This clone showed up just once. J is TRBJ2-2 and V is TRBV24-1, with D tentatively TRBD1 (5 bases). CDR3 length equals 15 residues. The V and J ends lost 9 bases and 7 bases respectively, with 20 bases between them. Germline-derived CDR1 and CDR2 are KGHDR and SFDVKD. The CDR3 spells CATRSRVGLGGELFF. Written as DNA, the CDR3 is TGTGCCACCCGGTCCAGGGTAGGGCTTGGCGGGGAGCTGTTTTTT.

The rearrangement joins TRBV24-1 to TRBJ2-1; tentatively, D is TRBD2 (6 bases). This CDR3 contains 14 residues. V lost 7 bases and J 6 bases, leaving 15 bases between the germline ends. CDR1 and CDR2 (germline): KGHDR, SFDVKD. The CDR3 nucleotides are TGTGCCACCAGCCCGATAGGAGGGCGCAATGAGCAGTTCTTC. Amino acid sequence: CATSPIGGRNEQFF.

The rearrangement links TRBV10-2 to TRBJ2-1; D is undetermined. The V end was cut by 2 bases, the J end by 0 bases, with 11 bases between. This CDR3 is 16 amino acids long. The V gene's germline CDR1 is WSHSY and CDR2 SAAADI. The CDR3 is CASSEAVLSSYNEQFF. CDR3 DNA sequence: TGCGCCAGCAGTGAGGCGGTCCTGAGCTCCTACAATGAGCAGTTCTTC.

This clone was seen just once. The V gene is TRBV10-2, the J gene TRBJ1-2; unclear D gene. Per germline, CDR1 WSHSY and CDR2 SAAADI. Trimming pared 2 bases from V and 4 bases from J, leaving 8 bases between. This CDR3 is 13 amino acids long. This chain's CDR3 is CASSESKTYGYTF. CDR3 bases: TGCGCCAGCAGTGAGAGTAAGACCTATGGCTACACCTTC.

The chain carries TRBV12-3 or TRBV12-4 and TRBJ2-2; D gene ambiguous. With 7 bases removed from V and 7 bases from J, the gap between germline ends came to 7 bases. The CDR3 is 11 amino acids. This chain's CDR3 is CASNEYGELFF. The CDR3 bases are TGTGCCAGCAACGAATACGGGGAGCTGTTTTTT.

V is TRBV19 and J is TRBJ2-5; tentative D call: TRBD1 (6 bases). This CDR3 contains 16 residues. Germline CDR1 LNHDA, CDR2 SQIVND (reference sequence). V lost 6 bases to trimming and J lost 0 bases, with 17 bases between them. This CDR3 is CASSLRDNQYQETQYF. CDR3 bases: TGTGCCAGTAGCCTCAGGGACAACCAGTACCAAGAGACCCAGTACTTC.

The DNA of the CDR3 is TGTGCCAGCTCACCAAAGGTCCCCGAGCAGTTCTTC. It translates to CASSPKVPEQFF. The rearrangement uses TRBV18 and TRBJ2-1; D uncertain. The CDR3 totals 12 residues. Germline loops: CDR1 KGHSH, CDR2 LQKENI. Trimming pared 2 bases from V and 10 bases from J, leaving 9 bases between.

This chain links TRBV6-5 with TRBJ2-1, with 10 bases aligning to TRBD2. V shed 2 bases and J 8 bases; nucleotides not matched to a gene: 3. In germline, CDR1 is MNHEY, CDR2 SVGAGI. The CDR3 totals 14 residues. The CDR3 is CASSYRLAGDEQFF. As DNA, the CDR3 is TGTGCCAGCAGTTACAGGCTAGCGGGAGATGAGCAGTTCTTC.

The rearrangement uses TRBV19 and TRBJ1-6; weak D call: TRBD1 (6 bases). From germline, CDR1 is LNHDA and CDR2 SQIVND (reference sequence). This CDR3 is built from 14 residues. V was cut by 1 base and J by 8 bases, with 9 bases left in between. The DNA of the CDR3 is TGTGCCAGTAGTATAGGGGGGGCTGATTCACCCCTCCACTTT. This codes for CASSIGGADSPLHF.

Only one count was recorded for this clone. The chain links TRBV4-1 to TRBJ1-1; D not certain. This CDR3 contains 15 residues. Germline CDR1 reads MGHRA; CDR2 reads YSYEKL. V lost 1 base and J lost 4, with 13 bases in between. CDR3 sequence reads: CASSQAFTMGTEAFF. The DNA of the CDR3 is TGCGCCAGCAGCCAAGCCTTTACGATGGGCACTGAAGCTTTCTTT.

The CDR3 spells CASSDVAGKNIQYF. Written as DNA, the CDR3 is TGTGCCAGCAGTGACGTCGCAGGGAAGAACATTCAGTACTTC. The V and J genes are TRBV6-1 and TRBJ2-4, with D possibly being TRBD1 (5 bases). V was clipped by 3 bases and J by 7 bases, with 13 bases between them. CDR1 is MNHNS and CDR2 is SASEGT in the germline V gene. This CDR3 contains 14 residues.